The 28 T cell receptor beta chains below were found in one sample sequenced in a study of T-cell memory formation after mild COVID-19. One entry per CDR3 protein, called by TCRdb with MiXCR from the 5' RACE reads. The profile shows around 390,000 distinct CDR3 sequences, 16% of them singletons. The sample comprised PBMCs or a T cell subset sorted from them (not recorded which). The receptors here all came from a man younger than 35 who had mild COVID-19 (a few samples of this study predate the infection). Cell type and time point are not known.

This clonotype was recorded a few times. This chain joins TRBV7-9 and TRBJ2-7; a weak D match, TRBD2 (5 bases). Germline V gene data show CDR1 as SEHNR and CDR2 as FQNEAQ (reference sequence). V lost 5 bases and J lost 6, with 11 bases in between. The CDR3 totals 12 residues. The CDR3 bases are TGTGCCAGCAGCCTGTACGAGGGCGAGCAGTACGTC. Amino acid sequence: CASSLYEGEQYV.

This clonotype was seen only a few times. The chain combines TRBV6-5 with TRBJ1-3, with unresolved D. This CDR3 is built from 14 residues. Germline values: CDR1 MNHEY, CDR2 SVGAGI. V was trimmed by 4 bases and J by 2 bases, leaving 9 bases between them. CDR3 protein: CASSWVAAGNTIYF. Written as DNA, the CDR3 is TGTGCCAGCAGTTGGGTAGCGGCTGGAAACACCATATATTTT.

The rearrangement links TRBV7-3 to TRBJ2-2, with TRBD2 identical over 7 bases. This CDR3 is built from 15 residues. The germline V gene has CDR1 SGHTA and CDR2 FQGTGA. Germline trimming cut 6 bases from V and 5 bases from J; bases unmatched to any gene: 9. The CDR3 reads CASSMGLPATGELFF. Written as DNA, the CDR3 is TGTGCCAGCAGTATGGGACTACCCGCGACCGGGGAGCTGTTTTTT.

The table lists this clonotype with a few counts. The chain couples TRBV4-3 to TRBJ1-1; D is perhaps TRBD1 (5 bases). The CDR3 loop spans 16 amino acids. In germline, CDR1 is LGHNA, CDR2 YSLEER. Trimming left V 3 bases short and J 3 bases short, with 17 bases between. The CDR3 nucleotides are TGCGCCAGCAGCCATGGCGGGGCAGACGATTACACTGAAGCTTTCTTT. Encoded protein: CASSHGGADDYTEAFF.

This clonotype was detected a few times. The chain uses TRBV2 and TRBJ2-5; D uncertain. Trimming pared 2 bases from V and 4 bases from J, leaving 14 bases between. The CDR3 contains 15 residues. Germline CDR1 and CDR2: SNHLY and FYNNEI. The CDR3, as DNA: TGTGCCAGCAGTGAATATTTGGGGTTGTCAGAGACCCAGTACTTC. It yields the protein CASSEYLGLSETQYF.

The rearrangement uses TRBV4-1 and TRBJ1-2, with D possibly being TRBD1 (6 bases). V lost 6 bases to trimming and J lost 4 bases, with 15 bases between them. This CDR3 is 14 amino acids long. Germline loops: CDR1 MGHRA, CDR2 YSYEKL. The chain's CDR3 is CASRRGDGTYGYTF. As DNA, the CDR3 is TGCGCCAGCAGAAGGGGGGACGGTACCTATGGCTACACCTTC.

This rearrangement joins TRBV5-5 to TRBJ1-2, with D perhaps TRBD1 (6 bases). CDR1 is SGHKS, CDR2 YYEKEE, per germline (reference sequence). The length of the CDR3 is 14 residues. Trimming removed 4 bases from V and 4 bases from J, with 14 bases in between. The CDR3 region has the DNA TGTGCCAGCAGCCTACAGGGCGACGTCTATGGCTACACCTTC. Residues: CASSLQGDVYGYTF.

This clonotype was observed a handful of times. The chain employs TRBV6-6 and TRBJ1-1; D not resolved. The germline V and J ends were trimmed by 8 bases and 3 bases, with 16 bases remaining between them. The germline V gene has CDR1 MNHNY and CDR2 SVGAGI (reference sequence). The CDR3 has 14 residues. CDR3 loop: CASSPSAGDTEAFF. The CDR3 nucleotides read TGTGCCAGCTCCCCCTCGGCTGGGGACACTGAAGCTTTCTTT.

The sample holds a few counts of this clonotype. The chain carries TRBV5-1 and TRBJ2-3; possible D gene TRBD1, 5 bases. With 3 bases removed from V and 8 bases from J, the gap between germline ends came to 19 bases. There are 15 residues in the CDR3. CDR1 and CDR2 (germline): SGHRS, YFSETQ. The CDR3 loop reads CASSSSSDTHLTQYF. In nucleotides, the CDR3 is TGCGCCAGCAGCTCCTCGTCGGACACACACCTTACGCAGTATTTT.

In regard to this clonotype: Because it lacks the conserved phenylalanine or tryptophan at the end, this CDR3 is likely a read error. V usage is TRBV7-9 and J usage is TRBJ1-2; D ambiguous. Trimming stripped 0 bases from V and 0 bases from J, with 8 bases between. Germline V CDR1 and CDR2: SEHNR, FQNEAQ (reference sequence). The length of the CDR3 is 15 residues. CDR3 DNA sequence: TGTGCCAGCAGCTTAGCAGGGTCGTCTAACTATGGCTACACCTTA. This encodes CASSLAGSSNYGYTL.

The table lists this clonotype with many counts. V and J are TRBV20-1 and TRBJ2-2, with D perhaps matching TRBD2 (6 bases). This CDR3 has 12 amino acids. Germline-derived CDR1 and CDR2 are DFQATT and SNEGSKA (reference sequence). Trimming took off 6 bases at V and 4 bases at J, with 9 bases between the two ends. CDR3 sequence: CSASGVTGELFF. The DNA of the CDR3 is TGCAGTGCCTCGGGAGTCACCGGGGAGCTGTTTTTT.

CDR3: CASSFRVYNYGYTF. DNA of the CDR3: TGTGCCAGCAGCTTCCGGGTTTATAACTATGGCTACACCTTC. The chain employs TRBV5-8 and TRBJ1-2, with unresolved D. Germline assignment: CDR1 SGHTS and CDR2 YDEGEE. This CDR3 has 14 residues. Between the trimmed V and J ends, which lost 2 bases and 1 base, there was a span of 9 bases.

CDR3 sequence: CASSLRRRFNEQFF. The DNA of the CDR3 is TGTGCCAGCAGCTTACGGCGCCGCTTCAATGAGCAGTTCTTC. V and J are TRBV5-6 and TRBJ2-1; D call uncertain. The CDR3 extends over 14 amino acids. The germline gives CDR1 SGHDT, CDR2 YYEEEE. With 2 bases removed from V and 6 bases from J, the gap between germline ends came to 12 bases.

This clonotype has just a few counts. V is TRBV9 and J is TRBJ2-6; D assignment may be TRBD1 or TRBD2 (5 bases each). Germline CDR1 is SGDLS and CDR2 is YYNGEE. The CDR3 loop spans 15 amino acids. The germline V and J ends were trimmed by 5 bases and 0 bases, with 9 bases remaining between them. The CDR3 DNA reads as TGTGCCAGCAGGGGGGAAAGCTCTGGGGCCAACGTCCTGACTTTC. This encodes CASRGESSGANVLTF.

This clonotype was detected a few times. The rearrangement links TRBV4-1 to TRBJ2-3; no reliable D call. The V gene's germline CDR1 is MGHRA and CDR2 YSYEKL. The CDR3 is made up of 14 amino acids. Between the trimmed V and J ends, which lost 1 base and 1 base, there was a span of 6 bases. Written as DNA, the CDR3 is TGCGCCAGCAGCCAAGCGGCGGGCACAGATACGCAGTATTTT. As protein: CASSQAAGTDTQYF.

The sample holds a few counts of this clonotype. The chain uses TRBV6-6 and TRBJ1-2; D might be TRBD1 (5 bases). There are 13 residues in the CDR3. CDR1 is MNHNY and CDR2 is SVGAGI in the germline V gene (reference sequence). Between the trimmed V and J ends, which lost 6 bases and 4 bases, there was a span of 12 bases. The CDR3 sequence: CASRLTVLYGYTF. The DNA for the CDR3 is TGTGCCAGCAGGCTGACAGTTCTCTATGGCTACACCTTC.

To note about this clonotype: A junction end diverges from the germline sequence, so it may reflect a read error. The chain links TRBV5-1 to TRBJ1-1, with D tentatively TRBD1 (5 bases). The CDR3 is 13 amino acids. Per germline, CDR1 SGHRS and CDR2 YFSETQ. CDR3 DNA: TGCGCCAGCAGGTTGGGACCGAACACTGAAGCTTTCTTT. Translation: CASRLGPNTEAFF.

This chain joins TRBV12-3 or TRBV12-4 and TRBJ2-1; perhaps TRBD2 as D (5 bases). The CDR3 consists of 13 residues. The ends were cut back, 11 bases at V and 12 bases at J, with 23 bases in the middle. Here the CDR3 reads CADPPGPADGQFF. CDR3 nucleotide sequence: TGTGCCGACCCCCCCGGGCCAGCGGACGGGCAGTTCTTC.

The V call is TRBV7-9, the J call TRBJ1-1; D remains ambiguous. Germline V gene lookup returns CDR1 SEHNR and CDR2 FQNEAQ (reference sequence). Trimming pared 5 bases from V and 8 bases from J, leaving 12 bases between. The CDR3 is made up of 12 amino acids. The CDR3 sequence is CASSAPSGEAFF. DNA for the CDR3: TGTGCCAGCAGCGCCCCCTCCGGGGAAGCTTTCTTT.

This clonotype was observed a handful of times. In DNA, the CDR3 is TGCGCCAGCAGCTTGGATCCGGTCGGCTATGGCTACACCTTC. It specifies CASSLDPVGYGYTF. The chain carries TRBV5-1 and TRBJ1-2; D is ambiguous. Germline assignment: CDR1 SGHRS and CDR2 YFSETQ. Trimming pared 0 bases from V and 4 bases from J, leaving 10 bases between. The CDR3 totals 14 residues.

The table lists this clonotype with a few counts. At one end, the junction sequence differs from germline, possibly due to a read error. The chain uses TRBV7-2 and TRBJ2-1; 10 bases line up with TRBD2. Germline V lookup: CDR1 SGHTA, CDR2 FQGNSA. CDR3 size: 14 residues. DNA for the CDR3: TGTGCCAGCAGCCTAGCGGGGGACGGGAGTGAGCAGTTCTTC. This translates into CASSLAGDGSEQFF. The variable domain in full, with the rest retrieved from reference TRBV7-2 and TRBJ2-1, is GAGVSQSPSNKVTEKGKDVELRCDPISGHTALYWYRQSLGQGLEFLIYFQGNSAPDKSGLPSDRFSAERTGGSVSTLTIQRTQQEDSAVYLCASSLAGDGSEQFFGPGTRLTVL.

The chain carries TRBV12-3 or TRBV12-4 and TRBJ2-2, with D tentatively TRBD1 or TRBD2 (5 bases each). V dropped 6 bases and J dropped 7 bases, with 15 bases sitting between them. This CDR3 is built from 14 residues. CDR3 residues: CASSWDPGIGELFF. The CDR3, as DNA: TGTGCCAGCAGCTGGGACCCCGGGATCGGGGAGCTGTTTTTT.

The rearrangement uses TRBV29-1 and TRBJ2-2, with 13 bases aligning to TRBD2. Germline CDR1 reads SQVTM; CDR2 reads ANQGSEA. This CDR3 has 16 amino acids. The ends lost 1 base at V and 1 base at J; junction bases unmatched: 0. CDR3 region: CSVEGLAGGNTGELFF. The CDR3 DNA sequence: TGCAGCGTTGAAGGACTAGCGGGGGGGAACACCGGGGAGCTGTTTTTT.

V and J are TRBV7-2 and TRBJ2-7, with D possibly TRBD2 on 5 matching bases. V was shortened by 8 bases and J by 3 bases, with 8 bases between the two germline ends. CDR3 size: 11 residues. CDR1 is SGHTA and CDR2 is FQGNSA in the germline V gene. CDR3 bases: TGTGCCAGCGTAGAGGGCTACGAGCAGTACTTC. Its protein is CASVEGYEQYF.

This clonotype was counted ten times or more. The chain employs TRBV7-9 and TRBJ1-5; TRBD1 aligns across 7 bases. The germline gives CDR1 SEHNR, CDR2 FQNEAQ (reference sequence). J was trimmed by 7 bases and V by 1 base; bases with no gene match: 10. There are 16 residues in the CDR3. In DNA, the CDR3 is TGTGCCAGCAGCTTAGGAGACAGGGTGGTTGGACAGCCCCAGCATTTT. This gives the protein CASSLGDRVVGQPQHF.

This clonotype came up a few times. This chain connects TRBV6-1 to TRBJ2-7; D is possibly TRBD1 (7 bases). The V end lost 6 bases, the J end lost 4 bases, and 10 bases lay between the germline ends. The CDR3 totals 12 residues. The V gene's germline CDR1 is MNHNS and CDR2 SASEGT. CDR3 region: CASSAGQYEQYF. The DNA of the CDR3 is TGTGCCAGCAGCGCGGGACAGTACGAGCAGTACTTC.

This clonotype was seen a single time. The rearrangement uses TRBV6-5 and TRBJ1-1; the D gene is possibly TRBD1 (6 bases). Trimming pared 3 bases from V and 1 base from J, leaving 15 bases between. This CDR3 spans 16 amino acids. The germline gives CDR1 MNHEY, CDR2 SVGAGI. The CDR3 DNA follows: TGTGCCAGCAGTTATCTGACCAGGGGCCGGAACACTGAAGCTTTCTTT. Its translation is CASSYLTRGRNTEAFF.

V is TRBV29-1 and J is TRBJ2-2, with TRBD1 as a possible D gene (6 bases). With 3 bases removed from V and 2 bases from J, the gap between germline ends came to 13 bases. The germline V gene has CDR1 SQVTM and CDR2 ANQGSEA. CDR3 length equals 15 residues. CDR3 coding DNA: TGCAGCGTTGAGGGCAGGGGCGGAAACACCGGGGAGCTGTTTTTT. Its translation is CSVEGRGGNTGELFF.